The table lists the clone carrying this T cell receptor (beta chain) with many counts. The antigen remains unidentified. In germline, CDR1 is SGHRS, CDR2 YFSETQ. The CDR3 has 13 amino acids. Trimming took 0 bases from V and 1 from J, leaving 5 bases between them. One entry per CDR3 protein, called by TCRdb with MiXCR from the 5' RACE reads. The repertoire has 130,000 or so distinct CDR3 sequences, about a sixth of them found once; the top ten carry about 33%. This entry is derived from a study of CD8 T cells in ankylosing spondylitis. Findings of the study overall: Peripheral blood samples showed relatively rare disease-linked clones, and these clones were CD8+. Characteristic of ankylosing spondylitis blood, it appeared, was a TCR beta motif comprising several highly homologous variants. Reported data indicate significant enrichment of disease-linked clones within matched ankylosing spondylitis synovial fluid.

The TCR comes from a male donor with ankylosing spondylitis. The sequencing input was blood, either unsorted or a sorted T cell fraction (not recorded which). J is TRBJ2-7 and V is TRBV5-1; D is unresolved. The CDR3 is CASSLDPSYEQYF. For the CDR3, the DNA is TGCGCCAGCAGCTTGGATCCTTCCTACGAGCAGTACTTC.